This entry concerns a single T cell receptor (beta chain). The CDR3 has 16 amino acids. V was pared by 0 bases and J by 4 bases, with 17 bases between. Germline CDR1 is SQVTM and CDR2 is ANQGSEA. These data originate in a study of blood T cell repertoires in COVID-19. Study as a whole: There were acute and convalescent COVID-19 samples, and they came from the United States, Italy and Spain.

In the original workflow: Amplified reference gene primers provided the basis for estimating nucleated cell counts. Assay used: immunoSEQ multiplex PCR; TCRdb lists only in-frame clones, some missing. V, J and clone size are those of that table, while D and trimming were read from the DNA. The profile covers approximately 100,000 clones, with 76% appearing a single time and 5% to 7.5% taken by the ten largest. Seattle patients were enrolled during active infection and followed longitudinally. Sequenced input: peripheral blood. The chain couples TRBV29-1 to TRBJ2-3; no definite D call. The sequence was collected from a man of 80 years or more with COVID-19, enrolled during active disease. In nucleotides, the CDR3 is TGCAGCGTTGAAGATATAGATCCCTCTAATCCAGATACGCAGTATTTT. It specifies CSVEDIDPSNPDTQYF.